Following are 27 T cell receptor beta chains from one sample sequenced in a study of T cell repertoires in cytomegalovirus infection. The antigens for these receptors are not known. MiXCR, run by TCRdb on the reads, gives a single entry per CDR3 protein. The profile shows some 800,000 distinct CDR3 sequences, over 25% of them singletons. The input for sequencing was cultured CD8+ T cells from PBMCs, taken from culture after CMV antigen stimulation. Receptor source: a human donor in good health (CMV status not recorded). Some clones in this sample may be carry-over from other donors' samples.

The chain is built from TRBV19 and TRBJ2-5; 8 positions agree with TRBD1. This CDR3 has 16 amino acids. Germline V gene lookup returns CDR1 LNHDA and CDR2 SQIVND (reference sequence). V lost 4 bases to trimming and J lost 4 bases; unmatched junction nucleotides: 11. The CDR3 here is CASSTRGRTLPETQYF. The CDR3 region has the DNA TGTGCCAGTAGTACCAGGGGGCGAACACTACCAGAGACCCAGTACTTC.

CDR3 amino acids: CASSQDRGGPEAFF. The CDR3 bases are TGTGCCAGCAGCCAAGATCGGGGCGGCCCTGAAGCTTTCTTT. The rearrangement uses TRBV4-2 and TRBJ1-1, with D possibly TRBD1 on 5 matching bases. Looked up from germline, CDR1 is LGHNA and CDR2 is YNFKEQ. V was pared by 0 bases and J by 6 bases, with 11 bases between. The CDR3 has 14 residues.

The rearrangement uses TRBV13 and TRBJ2-2; TRBD2 matches 12 bases. The CDR3 loop spans 19 amino acids. Germline V gives CDR1 PRHDT, CDR2 FYEKMQ (reference sequence). Unmatched junction bases numbered 10, after V lost 5 bases and J lost 0 bases. CDR3 protein: CASSLLLAGGTTNTGELFF. The CDR3 DNA reads as TGTGCCAGCAGCCTCTTACTAGCGGGGGGTACGACGAACACCGGGGAGCTGTTTTTT.

This clonotype was found many times. CDR3 sequence reads: CASSLTGTGWDEQFF. The CDR3 coding sequence is TGTGCCAGCAGCTTAACCGGGACAGGGTGGGATGAGCAGTTCTTC. The V and J genes are TRBV7-2 and TRBJ2-1; 9 bases line up with TRBD1. Trimming at V came to 2 bases and at J to 8 bases, leaving 7 bases not matched to a gene. The germline CDR1 and CDR2 sequences are SGHTA and FQGNSA. The CDR3 is 15 residues long. Supplemented by reference TRBV7-2 and TRBJ2-1, the full variable domain reads GAGVSQSPSNKVTEKGKDVELRCDPISGHTALYWYRQSLGQGLEFLIYFQGNSAPDKSGLPSDRFSAERTGGSVSTLTIQRTQQEDSAVYLCASSLTGTGWDEQFFGPGTRLTVL.

This clonotype was observed a few times. V gene TRBV19 combines with J gene TRBJ1-2, with D possibly being TRBD1 (6 bases). Germline V gives CDR1 LNHDA, CDR2 SQIVND (reference sequence). CDR3 length equals 13 residues. V dropped 4 bases and J dropped 5 bases, with 11 bases sitting between them. CDR3 in DNA: TGTGCCAGTAGTACCGGACAGATGTATGGCTACACCTTC. Translating it yields CASSTGQMYGYTF.

There are a few counts of this clonotype. The V call is TRBV27, the J call TRBJ1-2; 9 bases align to TRBD1. The CDR3 is made up of 14 amino acids. Germline CDR1 is MNHEY and CDR2 is SMNVEV (reference sequence). With 6 bases clipped from V and 6 bases from J, the junction kept 8 bases outside the gene matches. The CDR3 is CASSITGTGHGYTF. In DNA, the CDR3 is TGTGCCAGCAGCATCACCGGGACAGGGCATGGCTACACCTTC.

Comment on this clonotype: Given a much more abundant clone one base away, this may be a read error. The V gene is TRBV12-3 or TRBV12-4, the J gene TRBJ1-5, with 9 bases identical to TRBD1. Trimming took 10 bases from V and 4 from J; bases not matched to a gene: 5. The CDR3 has 13 amino acids. This CDR3 is CANLGQGNQPQHF. The CDR3 coding sequence is TGTGCCAACCTGGGACAGGGAAATCAGCCCCAGCATTTT.

This clonotype was recorded a few times. This chain connects TRBV27 to TRBJ1-2; D is unclear. This CDR3 is built from 13 residues. In germline, CDR1 is MNHEY, CDR2 SMNVEV (reference sequence). V dropped 5 bases and J dropped 10 bases, with 17 bases sitting between them. CDR3 sequence: CASSPGSARIYTF. The CDR3 DNA follows: TGTGCCAGCAGTCCGGGGTCCGCGCGGATCTACACCTTC.

This clonotype has at least ten counts. This rearrangement joins TRBV7-8 to TRBJ2-5; D is uncertain. Trimming removed 0 bases at V and 6 bases at J, with 11 bases between. Germline V gene sequence: CDR1 SGHVS, CDR2 FQNEAQ. The length of the CDR3 is 14 residues. The CDR3 spells CASSLAGSPKTQYF. CDR3 sequence (DNA): TGTGCCAGCAGCTTAGCCGGTAGCCCTAAGACCCAGTACTTC.

This clonotype was seen a handful of times. The genes are TRBV6-5 and TRBJ2-2; D is uncertain. The CDR3 covers 15 residues. Between the trimmed V and J ends, which lost 0 bases and 0 bases, there was a span of 5 bases. Germline V gives CDR1 MNHEY, CDR2 SVGAGI. Here the CDR3 reads CASSYSGANTGELFF. The CDR3, as DNA: TGTGCCAGCAGTTACTCTGGGGCGAACACCGGGGAGCTGTTTTTT.

V and J are TRBV24-1 and TRBJ2-7, with D hard to call. Trimming stripped 9 bases from V and 4 bases from J, with 9 bases between. This CDR3 contains 11 residues. Germline CDR1 is KGHDR and CDR2 is SFDVKD. CDR3 nucleotide sequence: TGTGCCACCCCCGGGCAGTACGAGCAGTACGTC. It specifies CATPGQYEQYV.

This clonotype occurred a few times. The gene calls are TRBV6-1 and TRBJ1-1; tentative D call: TRBD1 (5 bases). Deletions cut 6 bases from V and 2 bases from J, with 13 bases between. The CDR3 sequence is 14 residues long. The germline CDR1 and CDR2 sequences are MNHNS and SASEGT. CDR3 coding DNA: TGTGCCAGCAGGAGACAGACCTATAACACTGAAGCTTTCTTT. This sequence encodes CASRRQTYNTEAFF.

This clonotype showed up just a few times. The chain joins TRBV27 to TRBJ1-5; possible D gene TRBD1, 6 bases. The V and J ends lost 4 bases and 6 bases respectively, with 19 bases between them. Germline values: CDR1 MNHEY, CDR2 SMNVEV (reference sequence). This CDR3 has 16 residues. CDR3 nucleotide sequence: TGTGCCAGCAGTTCGCTAGGGGGGGAGGAGGGTCAGCCCCAGCATTTT. It is translated as CASSSLGGEEGQPQHF.

In its sample, this clonotype was seen many times. V gene TRBV7-2 combines with J gene TRBJ2-5; D possibly corresponds to TRBD2 (6 bases). From germline, CDR1 is SGHTA and CDR2 FQGNSA. The CDR3 is made up of 15 amino acids. V dropped 1 base and J dropped 5 bases, with 14 bases sitting between them. The CDR3 coding sequence is TGTGCCAGCAGCTTAGAAGCGGGTCGGGTGGAGACCCAGTACTTC. Translation gives CASSLEAGRVETQYF.

This chain connects TRBV11-1 to TRBJ2-2; 7 bases fit TRBD1. Germline trimming cut 3 bases from V and 3 bases from J; bases unmatched to any gene: 7. CDR3 size: 16 residues. Germline-derived CDR1 and CDR2 are SGHAT and FQDESV (reference sequence). The CDR3 spells CASSFRDSRDTGELFF. The CDR3 nucleotides read TGTGCCAGCAGCTTTCGGGACAGTCGGGACACCGGGGAGCTGTTTTTT. Supplemented by reference TRBV11-1 and TRBJ2-2, the full variable domain reads EAEVAQSPRYKITEKSQAVAFWCDPISGHATLYWYRQILGQGPELLVQFQDESVVDDSQLPKDRFSAERLKGVDSTLKIQPAELGDSAMYLCASSFRDSRDTGELFFGEGSRLTVL.

In this sample, this clonotype turned up many times. The chain is built from TRBV7-2 and TRBJ2-3; either TRBD1 or TRBD2 may fit D (5 bases each). The germline gives CDR1 SGHTA, CDR2 FQGNSA. The V end lost 4 bases, the J end lost 9 bases, and 20 bases lay between the germline ends. The length of the CDR3 is 15 residues. The CDR3 loop reads CASSSSPGPRETQYF. CDR3 DNA sequence: TGTGCCAGCAGCTCTAGCCCGGGGCCTCGAGAGACGCAGTATTTT.

This rearrangement joins TRBV27 to TRBJ2-1; D is ambiguous. V gave up 5 bases and J gave up 4 bases, with 12 bases separating them. This CDR3 is 14 amino acids long. The germline V gene encodes CDR1 MNHEY and CDR2 SMNVEV (reference sequence). CDR3 sequence reads: CASSQGPLYNEQFF. The CDR3 bases are TGTGCCAGCAGTCAAGGGCCACTATACAATGAGCAGTTCTTC.

This chain connects TRBV10-3 to TRBJ2-2; no firm D call. V lost 3 bases to trimming and J lost 8 bases, with 7 bases between them. This CDR3 region has 12 residues. Looked up from germline, CDR1 is ENHRY and CDR2 is SYGVKD. CDR3 nucleotides: TGTGCCATCAGTGACGGGTTGGGGGAGCTGTTTTTT. Translated: CAISDGLGELFF.

This clonotype has a count of ten or more. The J gene is TRBJ2-5, the V gene TRBV7-9, with 14 bases aligning to TRBD2. CDR1 is SEHNR and CDR2 is FQNEAQ in the germline V gene (reference sequence). This CDR3 is built from 17 residues. The V gene end was trimmed by 5 bases and the J gene end by 1 base; junction bases not matched to a gene: 6. The CDR3 DNA sequence: TGTGCCAGCAGCGGGACTAGCGGGGGACTTTTCCAAGAGACCCAGTACTTC. Its translation is CASSGTSGGLFQETQYF. Full variable domain (rest looked up from reference TRBV7-9 and TRBJ2-5): DTGVSQNPRHKITKRGQNVTFRCDPISEHNRLYWYRQTLGQGPEFLTYFQNEAQLEKSRLLSDRFSAERPKGSFSTLEIQRTEQGDSAMYLCASSGTSGGLFQETQYFGPGTRLLVL.

This clonotype was observed a handful of times. The CDR3 spells CASSLAKYGEYGYTF. The CDR3 DNA reads as TGTGCCAGCAGCTTAGCGAAATACGGAGAGTATGGCTACACCTTC. The chain has TRBV7-9 and TRBJ1-2; D ambiguous. Germline loops: CDR1 SEHNR, CDR2 FQNEAQ (reference sequence). Trimming stripped 0 bases from V and 5 bases from J, with 13 bases between. This CDR3 has 15 residues.

Only a few counts were recorded for this clonotype. The rearrangement joins TRBV19 to TRBJ2-1; a possible D gene is TRBD2 (6 bases). Germline CDR1 LNHDA, CDR2 SQIVND (reference sequence). V was shortened by 3 bases and J by 5 bases, with 11 bases between the two germline ends. This CDR3 comprises 14 residues. CDR3 in amino acids: CASSIAGLNNEQFF. The DNA for the CDR3 is TGTGCCAGTAGTATCGCGGGGCTTAACAATGAGCAGTTCTTC.

This chain links TRBV9 with TRBJ2-3, with TRBD2 identical over 7 bases. The CDR3 runs 17 residues. The V gene end was trimmed by 0 bases and the J gene end by 0 bases; junction bases not matched to a gene: 7. The germline gives CDR1 SGDLS, CDR2 YYNGEE. This chain's CDR3 is CASSVGGGGSSTDTQYF. CDR3 DNA: TGTGCCAGCAGCGTAGGTGGGGGGGGTTCTAGCACAGATACGCAGTATTTT.

The rearrangement uses TRBV5-5 and TRBJ1-2; no clear D. The V gene lost 2 bases and the J gene lost 6 bases, with 8 bases spanning the gap. CDR3 length equals 12 residues. CDR1 SGHKS and CDR2 YYEKEE come from the germline V gene (reference sequence). The CDR3 DNA is TGTGCCAGCAGCTTCGGAGGTCATGGCTACACCTTC. Amino acid sequence: CASSFGGHGYTF.

The chain employs TRBV27 and TRBJ1-2, with 10 nucleotides matching TRBD1. This CDR3 spans 14 amino acids. From germline, CDR1 is MNHEY and CDR2 SMNVEV (reference sequence). V shed 3 bases and J 8 bases; nucleotides not matched to a gene: 6. This CDR3 is CASSFGGQGYGYTF. The CDR3 nucleotides are TGTGCCAGCAGTTTCGGGGGACAGGGGTACGGCTACACCTTC.

The rearrangement joins TRBV10-3 to TRBJ1-1, with D maybe TRBD1 (5 bases). V gave up 6 bases and J gave up 2 bases, with 10 bases separating them. The germline V gene has CDR1 ENHRY and CDR2 SYGVKD. The CDR3 length is 13 residues. The CDR3 here is CAIRVQGNTEAFF. CDR3 coding DNA: TGTGCCATCAGGGTCCAGGGAAACACTGAAGCTTTCTTT.

This clonotype was seen only a few times. J is TRBJ1-2 and V is TRBV7-9; tentatively, D is TRBD1 (6 bases). Trimming stripped 5 bases from V and 8 bases from J, with 18 bases between. Germline CDR1 SEHNR, CDR2 FQNEAQ (reference sequence). This CDR3 region has 14 residues. The CDR3 protein is CASSPSPQGQGYTF. The CDR3 DNA sequence: TGTGCCAGCAGCCCTAGTCCGCAGGGACAAGGCTACACCTTC.

The rearrangement joins TRBV12-3 or TRBV12-4 to TRBJ1-2; D is ambiguous. The V end lost 2 bases, the J end lost 3 bases, and 7 bases lay between the germline ends. The length of the CDR3 is 13 residues. The CDR3 here is CASSLTQYYGYTF. The CDR3, as DNA: TGTGCCAGCAGTTTAACACAGTACTATGGCTACACCTTC.